This TCR beta chain was sequenced during a study of identical twins. This clonotype was recorded many times. What it binds is unknown. With template switching, a universal primer site was added, and the cDNA carried unique molecular identifiers. Via MiXCR, TCRdb re-called the 5' RACE reads, giving one row per CDR3 protein. This table holds 640,000 or so distinct CDR3 sequences, roughly 6% found once. The CDR3 length is 14 residues. Germline-derived CDR1 and CDR2 are SEHNR and FQNEAQ (reference sequence). Trimming pared 5 bases from V and 5 bases from J, leaving 12 bases between. Study results and caveats: Models underpredicted monozygotic twin sharing of out-of-frame TCR alpha.

The chain links TRBV7-9 to TRBJ2-2; D may be TRBD1 or TRBD2 (5 bases each). The TCR originated in a man between 18 and 35 years old in good health. The sample taken for sequencing was naive T cells sorted from blood. The CDR3 is CASSPWDVTGELFF. In DNA form, the CDR3 reads TGTGCCAGCAGCCCCTGGGACGTAACCGGGGAGCTGTTTTTT.